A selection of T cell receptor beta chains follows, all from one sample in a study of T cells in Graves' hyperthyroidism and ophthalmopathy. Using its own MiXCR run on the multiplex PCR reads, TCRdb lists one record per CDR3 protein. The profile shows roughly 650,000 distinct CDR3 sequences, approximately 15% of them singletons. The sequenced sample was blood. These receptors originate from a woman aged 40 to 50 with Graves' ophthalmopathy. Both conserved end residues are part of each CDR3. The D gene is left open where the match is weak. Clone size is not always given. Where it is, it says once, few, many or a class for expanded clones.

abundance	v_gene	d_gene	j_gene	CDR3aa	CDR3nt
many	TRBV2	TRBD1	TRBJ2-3	CASSQQGHSTDTQYF	TGTGCCAGCAGCCAACAGGGGCACAGCACAGATACGCAGTATTTT
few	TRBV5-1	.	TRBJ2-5	CASSLVPTSKETQYF	TGCGCCAGCAGCTTGGTTCCGACTAGTAAAGAGACCCAGTACTTC
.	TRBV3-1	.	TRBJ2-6	CASSWPGRSGANVLTF	TGTGCCAGCAGTTGGCCAGGGCGGTCTGGGGCCAACGTCCTGACTTTC
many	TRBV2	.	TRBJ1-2	CASSVVWGERYTF	TGTGCCAGCAGTGTGGTTTGGGGAGAACGCTACACCTTC
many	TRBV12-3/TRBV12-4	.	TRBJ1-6	CASSLDPGKSPLHF	TGTGCCAGCAGTTTAGACCCAGGGAAATCACCCCTCCACTTT
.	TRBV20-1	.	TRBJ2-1	CSARDATGAVRGYNEQFF	TGCAGTGCTAGAGATGCGACAGGAGCGGTTAGGGGATACAATGAGCAGTTCTTC
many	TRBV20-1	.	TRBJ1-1	CSARQTVTEAFF	TGCAGTGCCCGACAGACGGTAACTGAAGCTTTCTTT
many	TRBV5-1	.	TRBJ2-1	CASSPPTGGYNEQFF	TGCGCCAGCAGCCCGCCTACCGGGGGTTACAATGAGCAGTTCTTC
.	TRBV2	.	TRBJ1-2	CASSDWGSGYTF	TGTGCCAGCAGTGATTGGGGTTCTGGCTACACCTTC
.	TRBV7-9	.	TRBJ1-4	CASTTYNEKLFF	TGTGCCAGCACGACTTATAATGAAAAACTGTTTTTT
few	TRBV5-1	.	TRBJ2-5	CASRQDQETQYF	TGCGCCAGCAGACAGGACCAAGAGACCCAGTACTTC
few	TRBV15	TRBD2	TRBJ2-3	CATRGDGGGGTDTQYF	TGTGCCACCAGAGGCGACGGGGGGGGCGGGACAGATACGCAGTATTTT